Shown below are 6 T cell receptor beta chains from a single sample sequenced in a study of graft-versus-host responses after intestinal transplantation. For these receptors, no antigen is known. Measured with immunoSEQ multiplex PCR; TCRdb has only the in-frame clones, and not every one. The repertoire includes some 90,000 clones, around nine tenths of them detected once, and about 0.3% sits in the top ten. The sample consisted of unstimulated CD4+ T cells sorted from spleen or lymph node cells, taken before intestinal transplant. The receptors derive from a human donor who received an intestinal transplant.

The chain is built from TRBV5-1 and TRBJ2-1; 8 bases fit TRBD2. Germline trimming cut 6 bases from V and 5 bases from J; bases unmatched to any gene: 10. This CDR3 has 15 residues. Germline V CDR1 and CDR2: SGHRS, YFSETQ. The DNA of the CDR3 is TGCGCCAGCACTTCTACTAGCGGAGTAGACAATGAGCAGTTCTTC. Translated: CASTSTSGVDNEQFF.

This clone was seen a single time. This same CDR3 is encoded by further DNA sequences in the sample. The chain uses TRBV6-5 and TRBJ1-2; a weak D match, TRBD1 (5 bases). Germline-derived CDR1 and CDR2 are MNHEY and SVGAGI. There are 14 residues in the CDR3. V gave up 4 bases and J gave up 7 bases, with 16 bases separating them. The CDR3: CASSSSRAGGGYTF. The CDR3 DNA follows: TGTGCCAGCAGTTCGTCGCGGGCCGGGGGTGGCTACACCTTC.

This rearrangement joins TRBV19 to TRBJ1-2; 9 nucleotides match TRBD1. CDR1 and CDR2 (germline): LNHDA, SQIVND (reference sequence). This CDR3 region has 16 residues. V was clipped by 4 bases and J by 2 bases; unmatched bases: 8. Here the CDR3 DNA reads TGTGCCAGTAGTAACCCCAACAGGGGGCTGAACTATGGCTACACCTTC. As protein: CASSNPNRGLNYGYTF.

V usage is TRBV7-3 and J usage is TRBJ2-2; D might be TRBD1 (6 bases). CDR3 length: 17 residues. Trimming took 2 bases from V and 5 from J, leaving 18 bases between them. The V gene's germline CDR1 is SGHTA and CDR2 FQGTGA. CDR3 in DNA: TGTGCCAGCAGCTTAGAGGCAGGGGCTAGAAAGACCGGGGAGCTGTTTTTT. It translates to CASSLEAGARKTGELFF. Together with reference TRBV7-3 and TRBJ2-2, the CDR3 gives the full variable domain: GAGVSQTPSNKVTEKGKYVELRCDPISGHTALYWYRQSLGQGPEFLIYFQGTGAADDSGLPNDRFFAVRPEGSVSTLKIQRTERGDSAVYLCASSLEAGARKTGELFFGEGSRLTVL.

The J gene is TRBJ2-7, the V gene TRBV18; TRBD2 matches 10 bases. The ends lost 4 bases at V and 5 bases at J; junction bases unmatched: 11. The germline V gene has CDR1 KGHSH and CDR2 LQKENI. CDR3 length: 16 residues. CDR3: CASSRLAGEIVDEQYF. The CDR3 nucleotides read TGTGCCAGCTCACGGCTAGCGGGAGAGATCGTCGACGAGCAGTACTTC.

This clone showed up just a few times. The rearrangement uses TRBV21-1 and TRBJ2-7; the table assigns TRBD1, which was not confirmed against the DNA. TRBV21-1 is a known pseudogene. The CDR3 has 11 amino acids. This chain's CDR3 is CASPTGDEQYF. CDR3 nucleotides: TGTGCCAGCCCGACAGGGGATGAGCAGTACTTC.